The source of this T cell receptor beta chain is a study of CD8 T cells in Susac syndrome. This CDR3 region has 15 residues. Between the trimmed V and J ends, which lost 3 bases and 2 bases, there was a span of 14 bases. Germline V gene data show CDR1 as DFQATT and CDR2 as SNEGSKA (reference sequence). An amount of RNA that ranged from 0.5 to 1 ug was reverse transcribed with random hexamers. Amplification of TCR beta CDR3 was carried out by immunoSEQ multiplex PCR, which covered 54 Vbeta and 13 Jbeta segments. TCRdb analysed the immunoSEQ multiplex PCR reads with MiXCR anew, one entry per CDR3 protein. Of more than 90,000 distinct CDR3 sequences in the sample, 85% to 95% were seen once. CD8+ and CD4+ blood T cells underwent TCR beta sequencing. Through negative isolation, CD4+ and CD8+ T cells were obtained, while TEMRA cells were enriched using FACS.

The sample consisted of CD4+ T cells from PBMCs. The V call is TRBV20-1, the J call TRBJ1-5; the D gene is possibly TRBD1 (5 bases). The clonotype was recovered from a human donor with multiple sclerosis. The CDR3 reads CSASLGPTGNQPQHF. The CDR3 region has the DNA TGCAGTGCTAGTCTTGGACCGACAGGCAATCAGCCCCAGCATTTT.